This TCR beta chain is drawn from a study of blood T cell repertoires in COVID-19. Overall study context: PBMCs, B-cell-depleted T cells, or T cells were the source of the cDNA or gDNA that made up the material.

The germline V gene encodes CDR1 ENHRY and CDR2 SYGVKD. CDR3 length: 14 residues. V was clipped by 3 bases and J by 2 bases, with 10 bases between them. Authors' data handling: Reference gene primer amplification in the assay estimated nucleated cell counts. Measured with immunoSEQ multiplex PCR; TCRdb has only the in-frame clones, and not every one. V and J calls and clone size are those listed in that table; D and trimming were worked out from the DNA. The sample includes about 200,000 clones, roughly 80% of them seen just once. The sequenced sample consisted of peripheral blood. The chain joins TRBV10-3 to TRBJ2-5, with a tentative D call TRBD1 (5 bases). The TCR originated in a woman in her forties with active or convalescent COVID-19. Here the CDR3 DNA reads TGTGCCATCAGTGATCCGACAGAACAAGAGACCCAGTACTTC. Its protein is CAISDPTEQETQYF.